This paragraph covers one TCR beta chain sequence. Each CDR3 protein gets one entry after TCRdb re-called the RT-PCR reads with MiXCR. Among about 700,000 distinct CDR3 sequences listed, 11% to 15% were seen once. With 3 bases clipped from V and 4 bases from J, the junction kept 12 bases outside the gene matches. The CDR3 is 17 residues long. Germline-derived CDR1 and CDR2 are DFQATT and SNEGSKA (reference sequence). The J gene is TRBJ2-1, the V gene TRBV20-1; 10 bases are a match to TRBD2. The TCR originated in a female donor in good health, serving as a healthy control. Source material: memory CD4+ T cells from blood. CDR3 residues: CSASKPPTSGKYNEQFF. As DNA, the CDR3 is TGCAGTGCTAGTAAACCGCCCACTAGCGGGAAGTACAATGAGCAGTTCTTC.